This T cell receptor beta chain was identified during a study of T cells in Graves' hyperthyroidism and ophthalmopathy. Overall study findings and caveats: Most thyroid clonotypes that were expanded above 0.001 also turned up in blood.

The sample holds many counts of this clonotype. Its antigen is still unknown. This CDR3 comprises 16 residues. The V gene lost 5 bases and the J gene lost 4 bases, with 19 bases spanning the gap. Per germline, CDR1 MDHEN and CDR2 SYDVKM. Researchers amplified the TCR beta CDR3 regions from RNA transcripts. First-round RT-PCR targeting the TCR CDR3 was performed with the HTBI primer set. MiXCR, applied by TCRdb to the multiplex PCR reads, yields one record per CDR3 protein. The data hold approximately 330,000 distinct CDR3 sequences, with roughly 15% observed a single time. The chain uses TRBV28 and TRBJ2-3; possibly TRBD2 for D (6 bases). Sequencing was done on a sample of blood. The TCR comes from a woman in her forties with Graves' ophthalmopathy. This chain's CDR3 is CASSPSLPGAADTQYF. DNA for the CDR3: TGTGCCAGCAGTCCATCCCTTCCGGGAGCTGCAGATACGCAGTATTTT.